This passage covers 15 T cell receptor beta chains from one sample sequenced in a study of T cell responses to AZD1222 COVID-19 vaccine (dated by TCRdb to the early 2020s). What the time point label conveys for this sample: about 28 days (+/-7) after the second vaccine dose. The label giving this sample's treatment or condition can be read as: meningococcal conjugate vaccine given as trial control. Library method: the immunoSEQ multiplex PCR assay. As stored in TCRdb, this immuneACCESS dataset retains in-frame rearrangements with V and J assigned. A fraction of the clones does not appear; measured against another copy, unresolved V genes explain less than half of the discrepancy, and the remainder lacks a known reason. This sample comprises under 200,000 clones, 85% to 95% of them detected only once. About 3.6% of the sample goes to the ten largest clones. Sequencing was performed on peripheral blood, taken 28 days after the second dose of the MenACWY control vaccine. The origin of the receptors is an adult who received the MenACWY meningococcal vaccine as a control.

Note on this clone: The germline gene is not matched at one end of the junction; a read error may be the cause. This chain links TRBV7-7 with TRBJ2-2; 8 nucleotides match TRBD2. This CDR3 has 16 residues. CDR1 is SSHAT, CDR2 FNYEAQ, per germline (reference sequence). CDR3 amino acids: CASSLRAGANTGELFF. DNA for the CDR3: TGTGCTAGCAGCTTACGAGCGGGAGCGAACACCGGGGAGCTGTTTTTT. The variable domain in full, completed from reference TRBV7-7 and TRBJ2-2, reads GAGVSQSPRYKVTKRGQDVTLRCDPISSHATLYWYQQALGQGPEFLTYFNYEAQPDKSGLPSDRFSAERPEGSISTLTIQRTEQRDSAMYRCASSLRAGANTGELFFGEGSRLTVL.

The rearrangement links TRBV27 to TRBJ2-7, with unresolved D. V lost 0 bases and J 2 bases, leaving 8 bases between the germline ends. This CDR3 is 14 amino acids long. CDR1 and CDR2 from the germline V gene are MNHEY and SMNVEV (reference sequence). In DNA, the CDR3 is TGTGCCAGCAGTTTATCGGGAAGTCCCTACGAGCAGTACTTC. Translation: CASSLSGSPYEQYF.

This clone has just one count. The chain joins TRBV6-5 to TRBJ1-5; D ambiguous. CDR1 and CDR2 from the germline V gene are MNHEY and SVGAGI. This CDR3 is 15 amino acids long. Trimming took off 6 bases at V and 0 bases at J, with 12 bases between the two ends. CDR3 in DNA: TGTGCCAGCAGACCCGGAATCCATAGCAATCAGCCCCAGCATTTT. As protein: CASRPGIHSNQPQHF.

The V and J genes are TRBV30 and TRBJ1-1; D is perhaps TRBD1 (5 bases). Trimming pared 5 bases from V and 4 bases from J, leaving 17 bases between. CDR1 is GTSNPN and CDR2 is SVGIG in the germline V gene (reference sequence). CDR3 length: 14 residues. The CDR3 DNA reads as TGTGCCTGGGGCCTCCTCGGGGGGGGCACTGAAGCTTTCTTT. Its translation: CAWGLLGGGTEAFF.

V gene TRBV15 combines with J gene TRBJ1-1, with D possibly TRBD1 on 6 matching bases. The CDR3 has 16 residues. Germline loops: CDR1 LNHNV, CDR2 YYDKDF (reference sequence). The V end was cut by 2 bases, the J end by 6 bases, with 19 bases between. The CDR3 protein is CATSRSGQQGRAEAFF. CDR3 bases: TGTGCCACCAGCAGATCTGGCCAACAGGGAAGGGCTGAAGCTTTCTTT.

The genes are TRBV5-1 and TRBJ1-2; 10 bases are a match to TRBD1. Germline CDR1 and CDR2: SGHRS and YFSETQ. The CDR3 extends over 15 amino acids. Trimming at V came to 4 bases and at J to 3 bases, leaving 6 bases not matched to a gene. CDR3 loop: CASSPRQGADYGYTF. The DNA of the CDR3 is TGCGCCAGCAGCCCTAGACAGGGGGCGGACTATGGCTACACCTTC.

The rearrangement joins TRBV30 to TRBJ1-4, with 8 bases that match TRBD1. Germline V gene sequence: CDR1 GTSNPN, CDR2 SVGIG (reference sequence). The CDR3 consists of 13 residues. With V trimmed by 5 bases and J by 1 base, 0 bases remained unmatched. The CDR3 here is CAWGTGTNEKLFF. The CDR3 region has the DNA TGTGCCTGGGGGACAGGAACTAATGAAAAACTGTTTTTT.

The V gene is TRBV7-3, the J gene TRBJ1-1; tentative D call: TRBD1 (5 bases). The V end was cut by 2 bases, the J end by 4 bases, with 17 bases between. Germline loops: CDR1 SGHTA, CDR2 FQGTGA. The CDR3 sequence is 16 residues long. DNA of the CDR3: TGTGCCAGCAGCTTAGCTGCCGGGGGGAGAGGCACTGAAGCTTTCTTT. Protein sequence: CASSLAAGGRGTEAFF.

In the case of this clone: Additional DNA sequences in this sample encode the identical CDR3. The chain is built from TRBV30 and TRBJ1-2; D not certain. The CDR3 has 13 residues. Germline loops: CDR1 GTSNPN, CDR2 SVGIG (reference sequence). V lost 0 bases, J lost 4 bases, and 9 bases lay in between. CDR3 sequence (DNA): TGTGCCTGGAGTGTCGGCCGAAGCTATGGCTACACCTTC. It encodes CAWSVGRSYGYTF.

The CDR3 spells CASSSGLAGGTETQYF. In DNA, the CDR3 is TGTGCCAGCAGCTCGGGACTAGCGGGAGGAACGGAGACCCAGTACTTC. The chain joins TRBV7-3 to TRBJ2-5; 15 bases map to TRBD2. The CDR3 is 16 amino acids. The V segment lost 4 bases and the J segment 5 bases; nucleotides outside the gene matches: 5. Germline lookup yields CDR1 SGHTA and CDR2 FQGTGA.

The chain uses TRBV7-9 and TRBJ2-3; possible D gene TRBD2, 6 bases. The germline CDR1 and CDR2 sequences are SEHNR and FQNEAQ (reference sequence). The V end lost 2 bases, the J end lost 2 bases, and 11 bases lay between the germline ends. The CDR3 is made up of 15 amino acids. DNA for the CDR3: TGTGCCAGCAGCTTAACTAGCTCGAACACAGATACGCAGTATTTT. This encodes CASSLTSSNTDTQYF.

This chain connects TRBV10-1 to TRBJ2-7, with D perhaps given as TRBD1 or TRBD2 (5 bases each). Germline V lookup: CDR1 WNHNN, CDR2 SYGVQD (reference sequence). There are 13 residues in the CDR3. The V end was cut by 4 bases, the J end by 4 bases, with 11 bases between. Here the CDR3 reads CASSGGRLYEQYF. The CDR3 nucleotides read TGCGCCAGCAGTGGGGGACGGCTGTACGAGCAGTACTTC.

V is TRBV5-5 and J is TRBJ1-1; D not certain. Germline CDR1 is SGHKS and CDR2 is YYEKEE (reference sequence). The CDR3 runs 13 residues. V gave up 4 bases and J gave up 2 bases, with 9 bases separating them. CDR3 loop: CASSPEGNTEAFF. The CDR3 region has the DNA TGTGCCAGCAGCCCGGAGGGAAACACTGAAGCTTTCTTT.

V is TRBV27 and J is TRBJ1-2; D gene ambiguous. The germline V and J ends were trimmed by 5 bases and 1 base, with 11 bases remaining between them. The CDR3 length is 14 residues. The V gene's germline CDR1 is MNHEY and CDR2 SMNVEV (reference sequence). This chain's CDR3 is CASSAGRNNYGYTF. In nucleotides, the CDR3 is TGTGCCAGCAGTGCCGGACGGAATAACTATGGCTACACCTTC.

The chain links TRBV11-2 to TRBJ2-5, with D possibly called TRBD1 or TRBD2 (6 bases each). Trimming took off 3 bases at V and 9 bases at J, with 17 bases between the two ends. The CDR3 length is 14 residues. The germline CDR1 and CDR2 sequences are SGHAT and FQNNGV. The CDR3 here is CASSFTGADSSQYF. CDR3 nucleotides: TGTGCCAGCAGCTTCACGGGGGCGGATTCATCCCAGTACTTC. The whole variable domain, remainder taken from reference TRBV11-2 and TRBJ2-5, is EAGVAQSPRYKIIEKRQSVAFWCNPISGHATLYWYQQILGQGPKLLIQFQNNGVVDDSQLPKDRFSAERLKGVDSTLKIQPAKLEDSAVYLCASSFTGADSSQYFGPGTRLLVL.